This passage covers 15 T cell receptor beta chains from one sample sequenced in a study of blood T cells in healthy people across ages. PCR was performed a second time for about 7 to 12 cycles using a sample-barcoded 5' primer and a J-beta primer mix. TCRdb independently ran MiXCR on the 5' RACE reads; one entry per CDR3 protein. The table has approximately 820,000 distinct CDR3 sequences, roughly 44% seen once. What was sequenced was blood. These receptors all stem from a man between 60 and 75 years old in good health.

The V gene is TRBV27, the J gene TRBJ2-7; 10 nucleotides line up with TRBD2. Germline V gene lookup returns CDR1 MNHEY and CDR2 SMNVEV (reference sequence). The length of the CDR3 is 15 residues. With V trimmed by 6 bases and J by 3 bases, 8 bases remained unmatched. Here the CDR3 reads CASRDSGGQNYEQYF. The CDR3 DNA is TGTGCCAGCAGGGATAGCGGGGGGCAAAACTACGAGCAGTACTTC.

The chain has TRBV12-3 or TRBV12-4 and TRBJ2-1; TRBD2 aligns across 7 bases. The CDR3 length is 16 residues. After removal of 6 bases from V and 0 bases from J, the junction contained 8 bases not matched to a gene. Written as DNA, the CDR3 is TGTGCCAGCAGCCAGAGCGGGGTGAGCTCCTACAATGAGCAGTTCTTC. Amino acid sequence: CASSQSGVSSYNEQFF.

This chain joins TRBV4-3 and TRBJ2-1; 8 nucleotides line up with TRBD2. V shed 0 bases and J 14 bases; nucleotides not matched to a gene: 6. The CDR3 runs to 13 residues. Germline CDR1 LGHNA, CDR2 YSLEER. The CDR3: CASSQEYPGGKFF. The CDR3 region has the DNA TGCGCCAGCAGCCAAGAATACCCGGGGGGGAAGTTCTTC.

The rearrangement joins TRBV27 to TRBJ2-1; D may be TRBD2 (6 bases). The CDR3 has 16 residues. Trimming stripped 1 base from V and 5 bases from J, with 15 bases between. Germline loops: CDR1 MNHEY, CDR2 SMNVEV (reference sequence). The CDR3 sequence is CASSLLSNKRDNEQFF. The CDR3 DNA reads TGTGCCAGCAGTTTATTGTCTAACAAGCGGGACAATGAGCAGTTCTTC.

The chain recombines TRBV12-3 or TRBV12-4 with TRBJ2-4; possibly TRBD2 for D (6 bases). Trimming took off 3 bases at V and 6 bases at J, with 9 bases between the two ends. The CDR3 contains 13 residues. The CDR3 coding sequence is TGTGCCAGCAGTTTCGGGGGAGGAAACATTCAGTACTTC. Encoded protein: CASSFGGGNIQYF.

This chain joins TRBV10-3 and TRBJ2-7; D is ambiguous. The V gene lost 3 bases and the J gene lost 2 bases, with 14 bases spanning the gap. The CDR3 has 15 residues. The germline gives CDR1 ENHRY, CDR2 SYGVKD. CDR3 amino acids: CAISEGTLVAYEQYF. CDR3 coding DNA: TGTGCCATCAGTGAAGGCACCTTAGTCGCCTACGAGCAGTACTTC.

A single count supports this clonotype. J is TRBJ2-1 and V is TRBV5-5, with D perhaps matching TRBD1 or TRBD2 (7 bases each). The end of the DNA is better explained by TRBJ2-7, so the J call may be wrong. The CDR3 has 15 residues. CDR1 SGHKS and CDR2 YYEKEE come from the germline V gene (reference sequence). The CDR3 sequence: CASSPGRGLYNEQYF. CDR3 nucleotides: TGTGCCAGCAGCCCTGGGAGGGGGCTCTACAATGAGCAGTACTTC.

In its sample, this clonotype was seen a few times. The CDR3 sequence: CASRDGGRGNEQFF. The CDR3 DNA follows: TGTGCCAGCAGAGACGGGGGGCGCGGGAATGAGCAGTTCTTC. V usage is TRBV7-3 and J usage is TRBJ2-1, with D possibly TRBD2 on 7 matching bases. CDR1 is SGHTA, CDR2 FQGTGA, per germline. The V gene lost 6 bases and the J gene lost 7 bases, with 16 bases spanning the gap. The CDR3 sequence is 14 residues long.

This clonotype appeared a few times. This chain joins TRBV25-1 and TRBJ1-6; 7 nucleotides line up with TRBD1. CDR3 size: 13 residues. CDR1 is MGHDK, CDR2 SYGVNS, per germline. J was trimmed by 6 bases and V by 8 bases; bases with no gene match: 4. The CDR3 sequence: CASEGTANSPLHF. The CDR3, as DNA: TGTGCCAGCGAAGGGACAGCTAATTCACCCCTCCACTTT.

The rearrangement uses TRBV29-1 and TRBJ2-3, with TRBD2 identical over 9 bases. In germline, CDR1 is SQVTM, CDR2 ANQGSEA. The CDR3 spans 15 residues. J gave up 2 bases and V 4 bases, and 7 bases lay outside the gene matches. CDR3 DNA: TGCAGCGTTGGGCAGCGGGGGGAAGTCACAGATACGCAGTATTTT. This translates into CSVGQRGEVTDTQYF.

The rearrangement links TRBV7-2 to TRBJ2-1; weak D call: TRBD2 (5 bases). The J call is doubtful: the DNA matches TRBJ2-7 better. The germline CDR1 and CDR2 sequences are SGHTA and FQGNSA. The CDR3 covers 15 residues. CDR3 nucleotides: TGTGCCTCCCAAACCCGGGGATACTCCTACAATGAGCAGTACTTC. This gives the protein CASQTRGYSYNEQYF.

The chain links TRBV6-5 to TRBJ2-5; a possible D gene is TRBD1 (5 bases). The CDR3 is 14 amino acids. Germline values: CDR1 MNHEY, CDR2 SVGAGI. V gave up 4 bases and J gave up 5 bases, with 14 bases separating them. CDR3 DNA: TGTGCCAGCAGTTCCAGGGTTCACGGGGAGACCCAGTACTTC. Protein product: CASSSRVHGETQYF.

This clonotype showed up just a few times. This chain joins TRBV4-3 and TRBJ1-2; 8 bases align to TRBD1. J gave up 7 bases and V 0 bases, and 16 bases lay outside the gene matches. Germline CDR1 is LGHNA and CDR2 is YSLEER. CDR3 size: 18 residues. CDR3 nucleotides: TGCGCCAGCAGCCAAGATCCCCCCGGACAGGGTCGTGTTCCTGGCTACACCTTC. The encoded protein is CASSQDPPGQGRVPGYTF.

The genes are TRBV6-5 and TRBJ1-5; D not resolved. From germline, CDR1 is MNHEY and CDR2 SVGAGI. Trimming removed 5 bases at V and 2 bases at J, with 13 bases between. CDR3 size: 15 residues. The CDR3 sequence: CASSRNTDGNQPQHF. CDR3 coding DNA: TGTGCCAGCAGTCGTAATACGGACGGCAATCAGCCCCAGCATTTT.

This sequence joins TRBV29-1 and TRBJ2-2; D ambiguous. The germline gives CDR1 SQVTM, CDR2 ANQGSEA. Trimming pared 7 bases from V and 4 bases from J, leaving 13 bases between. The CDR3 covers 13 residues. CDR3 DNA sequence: TGCAGCGGGAGTGAGCCATCCACCGGGGAGCTGTTTTTT. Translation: CSGSEPSTGELFF.